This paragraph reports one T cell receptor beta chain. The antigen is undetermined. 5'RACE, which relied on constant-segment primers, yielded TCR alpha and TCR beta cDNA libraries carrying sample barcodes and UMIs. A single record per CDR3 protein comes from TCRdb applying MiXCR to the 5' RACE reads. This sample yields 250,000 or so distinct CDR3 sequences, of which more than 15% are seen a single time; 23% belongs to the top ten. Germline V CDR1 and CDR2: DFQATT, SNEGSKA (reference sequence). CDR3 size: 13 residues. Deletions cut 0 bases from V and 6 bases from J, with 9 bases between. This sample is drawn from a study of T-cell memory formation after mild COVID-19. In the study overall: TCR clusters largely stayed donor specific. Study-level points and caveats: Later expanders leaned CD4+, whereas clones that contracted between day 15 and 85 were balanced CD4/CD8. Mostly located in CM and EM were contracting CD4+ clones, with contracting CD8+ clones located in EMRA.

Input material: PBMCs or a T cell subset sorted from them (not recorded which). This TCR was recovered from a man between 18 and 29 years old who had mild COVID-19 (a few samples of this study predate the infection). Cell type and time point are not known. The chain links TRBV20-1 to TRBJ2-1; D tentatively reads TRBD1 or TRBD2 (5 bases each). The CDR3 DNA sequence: TGCAGTGCTAGAGATAGTGGGACCAATGAGCAGTTCTTC. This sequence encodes CSARDSGTNEQFF.